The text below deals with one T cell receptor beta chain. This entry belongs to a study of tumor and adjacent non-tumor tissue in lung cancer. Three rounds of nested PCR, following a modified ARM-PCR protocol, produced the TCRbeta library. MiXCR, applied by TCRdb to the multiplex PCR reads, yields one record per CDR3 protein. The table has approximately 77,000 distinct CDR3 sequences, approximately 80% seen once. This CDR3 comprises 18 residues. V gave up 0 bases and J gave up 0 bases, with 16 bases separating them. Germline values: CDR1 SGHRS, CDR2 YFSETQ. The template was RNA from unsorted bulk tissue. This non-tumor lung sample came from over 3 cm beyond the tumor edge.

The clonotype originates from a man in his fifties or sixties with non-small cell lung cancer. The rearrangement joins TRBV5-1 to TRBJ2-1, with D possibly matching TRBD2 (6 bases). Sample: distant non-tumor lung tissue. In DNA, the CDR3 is TGCGCCAGCAGCTTGGGGCTAGGGGACTTCGACTCCTACAATGAGCAGTTCTTC. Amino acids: CASSLGLGDFDSYNEQFF.